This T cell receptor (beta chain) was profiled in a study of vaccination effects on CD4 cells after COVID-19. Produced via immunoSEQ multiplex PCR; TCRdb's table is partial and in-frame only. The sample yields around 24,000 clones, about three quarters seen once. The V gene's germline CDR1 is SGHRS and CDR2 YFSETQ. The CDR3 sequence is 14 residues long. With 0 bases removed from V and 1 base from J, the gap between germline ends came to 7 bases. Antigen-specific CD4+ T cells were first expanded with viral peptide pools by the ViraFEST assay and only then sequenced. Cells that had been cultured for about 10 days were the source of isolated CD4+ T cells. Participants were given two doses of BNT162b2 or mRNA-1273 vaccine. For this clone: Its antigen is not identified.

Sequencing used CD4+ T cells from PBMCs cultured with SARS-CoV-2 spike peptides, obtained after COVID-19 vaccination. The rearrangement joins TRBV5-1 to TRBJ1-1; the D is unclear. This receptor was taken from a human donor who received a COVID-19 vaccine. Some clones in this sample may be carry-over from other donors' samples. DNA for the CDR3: TGCGCCAGCAGCTTGGGACCGACGAACACTGAAGCTTTCTTT. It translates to CASSLGPTNTEAFF.